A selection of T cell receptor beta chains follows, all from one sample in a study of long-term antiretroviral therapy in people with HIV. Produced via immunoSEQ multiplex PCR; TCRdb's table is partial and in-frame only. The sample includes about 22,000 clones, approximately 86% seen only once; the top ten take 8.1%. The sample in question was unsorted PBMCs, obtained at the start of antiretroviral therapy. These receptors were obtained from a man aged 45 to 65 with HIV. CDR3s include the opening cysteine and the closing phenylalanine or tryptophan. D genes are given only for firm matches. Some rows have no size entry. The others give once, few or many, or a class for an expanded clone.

CDR3nt: TGCGCCAGCAGTCATCTCGCCGGAAGCTCTACTTATCTATGGGGCCAAGAGACCCAGTACTTC; CDR3aa: CASSHLAGSSTYLWGQETQYF; d_gene: -; abundance: once; v_gene: TRBV23-1; j_gene: TRBJ2-5
CDR3nt: TGCGCCAGCAGCCGCAGAGAGAGACAGGGGGGAACTGAAGCTTTCTTT; CDR3aa: CASSRRERQGGTEAFF; d_gene: TRBD1; abundance: -; v_gene: TRBV4-1; j_gene: TRBJ1-1
CDR3nt: TGCGCCAGCAGCCGGTCGGCGACAGGGAACAACTATGGCTACACCTTC; CDR3aa: CASSRSATGNNYGYTF; d_gene: TRBD1; abundance: -; v_gene: TRBV5-1; j_gene: TRBJ1-2
CDR3nt: TGTGCCAGCAGTTTATCGGGACAGGGCTATGGCTACACCTTC; CDR3aa: CASSLSGQGYGYTF; d_gene: TRBD1; abundance: once; v_gene: TRBV27; j_gene: TRBJ1-2
CDR3nt: TGTGCCAGCAGTTTATCAAAGATGGGGTCCACTGAAGCTTTCTTT; CDR3aa: CASSLSKMGSTEAFF; d_gene: -; abundance: few; v_gene: TRBV27; j_gene: TRBJ1-1
CDR3nt: TGTGCCAGCAGCTTGTCGCCCGGTAGCGAGCAGTACTTC; CDR3aa: CASSLSPGSEQYF; d_gene: -; abundance: -; v_gene: TRBV5-6; j_gene: TRBJ2-7
CDR3nt: TGCGCCAGCAGCCAAAAGGCAGCCAACACTGAAGCTTTCTTT; CDR3aa: CASSQKAANTEAFF; d_gene: -; abundance: once; v_gene: TRBV4-1; j_gene: TRBJ1-1
CDR3nt: TGTGCCAGTAGGCACAGGGTTTCCGCCAAAAACATTCAGTACTTC; CDR3aa: CASRHRVSAKNIQYF; d_gene: -; abundance: -; v_gene: TRBV19; j_gene: TRBJ2-4
CDR3nt: TGCGCCAGCAGCGAAAACTTACAGGGACCCTACGAGCAGTACTTC; CDR3aa: CASSENLQGPYEQYF; d_gene: -; abundance: -; v_gene: TRBV4-1; j_gene: TRBJ2-7
CDR3nt: TGTGCCAGCAGTTACAGGGGGGCGGGGGAGCAGTACTTC; CDR3aa: CASSYRGAGEQYF; d_gene: -; abundance: -; v_gene: TRBV6-5; j_gene: TRBJ2-7
CDR3nt: TGCACCAGCAGCCACCGGACTAGCGGGAGAGGGGAGACCCAGTACTTC; CDR3aa: CTSSHRTSGRGETQYF; d_gene: -; abundance: -; v_gene: TRBV1; j_gene: TRBJ2-5
CDR3nt: TGCGCCAGCAGCTTGGCCGTAGGATCCTACGAGCAGTACTTC; CDR3aa: CASSLAVGSYEQYF; d_gene: -; abundance: -; v_gene: TRBV5-1; j_gene: TRBJ2-7
CDR3nt: TGTGCCAGCAGCGTAGGGCTAGGTTCCTACGAGCAGTACTTC; CDR3aa: CASSVGLGSYEQYF; d_gene: -; abundance: -; v_gene: TRBV9; j_gene: TRBJ2-7
CDR3nt: TGTGCCAGCAGCCAACGGGACGGAGCCTACGAGCAGTACTTC; CDR3aa: CASSQRDGAYEQYF; d_gene: -; abundance: few; v_gene: TRBV7-8; j_gene: TRBJ2-7
CDR3nt: TGTGCCACCAGTGGGGGAGGGCGCAGGGAGCAGTACTTC; CDR3aa: CATSGGGRREQYF; d_gene: TRBD2; abundance: -; v_gene: TRBV15; j_gene: TRBJ2-7
CDR3nt: TGTGCCAGCAGCTTAGAGATCTCCTACGAGCAGTACTTC; CDR3aa: CASSLEISYEQYF; d_gene: -; abundance: -; v_gene: TRBV7-9; j_gene: TRBJ2-7
CDR3nt: TGTGCCAGCAGCCCGGGGACTAGCGGGGAATACAATGAGCAGTTCTTC; CDR3aa: CASSPGTSGEYNEQFF; d_gene: TRBD2; abundance: few; v_gene: TRBV4-2; j_gene: TRBJ2-1
CDR3nt: TGTGCCAGCAGTTACCGGATGGACGGTGAGCAGTTCTTC; CDR3aa: CASSYRMDGEQFF; d_gene: -; abundance: once; v_gene: TRBV6-5; j_gene: TRBJ2-1
CDR3nt: TGTGCCAGCAGTCCGGGAGTGACCAACACCGGGGAGCTGTTTTTT; CDR3aa: CASSPGVTNTGELFF; d_gene: -; abundance: -; v_gene: TRBV27; j_gene: TRBJ2-2
CDR3nt: TGTGCCAGCAGCGGCAGGGGGCCCCCAGGGAATGAGCAGTTCTTC; CDR3aa: CASSGRGPPGNEQFF; d_gene: TRBD1; abundance: -; v_gene: TRBV9; j_gene: TRBJ2-1
CDR3nt: TGTGCCACCAGCAGAGATCCGCGACTAGGAGAGACCCAGTACTTC; CDR3aa: CATSRDPRLGETQYF; d_gene: -; abundance: -; v_gene: TRBV15; j_gene: TRBJ2-5
CDR3nt: TGTGCCAGCAGTGAAAGGGTAGCGAAGGGTTCGGCCCAGTACTTC; CDR3aa: CASSERVAKGSAQYF; d_gene: -; abundance: once; v_gene: TRBV2; j_gene: TRBJ2-5
CDR3nt: TGTGCCAGCAGCTTAGCTGGGACAAAGCGTCGGTACGAGCAGTACTTC; CDR3aa: CASSLAGTKRRYEQYF; d_gene: -; abundance: -; v_gene: TRBV7-9; j_gene: TRBJ2-7
CDR3nt: TGTGCCAGTAGGGACCCCCGGGCCAATGAGCAGTTCTTC; CDR3aa: CASRDPRANEQFF; d_gene: -; abundance: once; v_gene: TRBV27; j_gene: TRBJ2-1
CDR3nt: TGTGCCAGTAGCCTACACAGGGGAGAGGAGACCCAGTACTTC; CDR3aa: CASSLHRGEETQYF; d_gene: TRBD1; abundance: -; v_gene: TRBV19; j_gene: TRBJ2-5
CDR3nt: TGTGCCAGCAGCGCCCGGGACAGCTTGAACACTGAAGCTTTCTTT; CDR3aa: CASSARDSLNTEAFF; d_gene: TRBD1; abundance: -; v_gene: TRBV13; j_gene: TRBJ1-1
CDR3nt: TGTGCCAGCAGTGCGGGGGGCACCTACGAGCAGTACTTC; CDR3aa: CASSAGGTYEQYF; d_gene: -; abundance: -; v_gene: TRBV2; j_gene: TRBJ2-7
CDR3nt: TGTGCCAGCAGCTTCCTCACAGGGGGCGATTTTACTGAAGCTTTCTTT; CDR3aa: CASSFLTGGDFTEAFF; d_gene: TRBD1; abundance: -; v_gene: TRBV7-9; j_gene: TRBJ1-1
CDR3nt: TGTGCCAGTAGTATATCTAGGGTGTCTGAGACCCAGTACTTC; CDR3aa: CASSISRVSETQYF; d_gene: -; abundance: -; v_gene: TRBV19; j_gene: TRBJ2-5
CDR3nt: TGTGCCAGCAGTTCCCCGGACAGCCCGTATAGCAATCAGCCCCAGCATTTT; CDR3aa: CASSSPDSPYSNQPQHF; d_gene: -; abundance: -; v_gene: TRBV28; j_gene: TRBJ1-5
CDR3nt: TGTGCCATCAGTGAGGGAATCGGGGCACCGCTGAACACTGAAGCTTTCTTT; CDR3aa: CAISEGIGAPLNTEAFF; d_gene: -; abundance: once; v_gene: TRBV10-3; j_gene: TRBJ1-1
CDR3nt: TGTGCCAGCAGCTCAGGGGGTGGGTACGAGCAGTACTTC; CDR3aa: CASSSGGGYEQYF; d_gene: TRBD1; abundance: -; v_gene: TRBV11-2; j_gene: TRBJ2-7
CDR3nt: TGCGCCAGCAGCCAAGACTGGGGGCAGGGGCGATACCTCAACGAGGCTGAAGCTTTCTTT; CDR3aa: CASSQDWGQGRYLNEAEAFF; d_gene: -; abundance: -; v_gene: TRBV4-3; j_gene: TRBJ1-1
CDR3nt: TGTGCCAGCTCACCAACAGCCTACGAGCAGTACTTC; CDR3aa: CASSPTAYEQYF; d_gene: -; abundance: once; v_gene: TRBV18; j_gene: TRBJ2-7
CDR3nt: TGTGCCAGCAGTATCGGACATAGCACAGATACGCAGTATTTT; CDR3aa: CASSIGHSTDTQYF; d_gene: -; abundance: -; v_gene: TRBV6-5; j_gene: TRBJ2-3
CDR3nt: TGTGCCAGCAGCTTGGATGGGGGATCGAACACTGAAGCTTTCTTT; CDR3aa: CASSLDGGSNTEAFF; d_gene: -; abundance: -; v_gene: TRBV5-4; j_gene: TRBJ1-1
CDR3nt: TGTGCCAGCTCACCTACTGCCGGGACTAGCGGGAATGAGCAGTTCTTC; CDR3aa: CASSPTAGTSGNEQFF; d_gene: TRBD2; abundance: once; v_gene: TRBV18; j_gene: TRBJ2-1
CDR3nt: TGTGCCAGCAGCTCGTTGACTAGACTTAGCACAGATACGCAGTATTTT; CDR3aa: CASSSLTRLSTDTQYF; d_gene: -; abundance: once; v_gene: TRBV7-2; j_gene: TRBJ2-3
CDR3nt: TGTGCCAGCAAGTCTAGCGGAGGCATCTACGAGCAGTACTTC; CDR3aa: CASKSSGGIYEQYF; d_gene: TRBD2; abundance: -; v_gene: TRBV27; j_gene: TRBJ2-7
CDR3nt: TGTGCCAGCAGCACCGACAGGTTTTGGACCGGGGAGCTGTTTTTT; CDR3aa: CASSTDRFWTGELFF; d_gene: -; abundance: few; v_gene: TRBV7-9; j_gene: TRBJ2-2
CDR3nt: TGTGCCAGCAGCGCCCCCGACAGGCGCGAGCAGTACTTC; CDR3aa: CASSAPDRREQYF; d_gene: -; abundance: -; v_gene: TRBV7-8; j_gene: TRBJ2-7
CDR3nt: TGCGCCAGCAGCTTGGGACTTACCTACGAGCAGTACTTC; CDR3aa: CASSLGLTYEQYF; d_gene: -; abundance: -; v_gene: TRBV5-1; j_gene: TRBJ2-7
CDR3nt: TGTGCCAGCAGTCTAGCCCTCCGGGACGTCTATGGCTACACCTTC; CDR3aa: CASSLALRDVYGYTF; d_gene: -; abundance: -; v_gene: TRBV28; j_gene: TRBJ1-2
CDR3nt: TGTGCCAGCAGTACCGGACAGGTTCAAAACTATGGCTACACCTTC; CDR3aa: CASSTGQVQNYGYTF; d_gene: TRBD1; abundance: few; v_gene: TRBV6-6; j_gene: TRBJ1-2
CDR3nt: TGTGCCAGCAGTGATCCGACGGAAAGCTCCTATAATTCACCCCTCCACTTT; CDR3aa: CASSDPTESSYNSPLHF; d_gene: -; abundance: few; v_gene: TRBV6-4; j_gene: TRBJ1-6
CDR3nt: TGTGCCAGCAGCCGTCGCGAGGGGACAGGGATACAAAAAAATGAGCAGTACTTC; CDR3aa: CASSRREGTGIQKNEQYF; d_gene: TRBD1; abundance: few; v_gene: TRBV11-2; j_gene: TRBJ2-7
CDR3nt: TGTGCCAGCAGTGAAAGTGGCGGGGGGGCCCATACAGATACGCAGTATTTT; CDR3aa: CASSESGGGAHTDTQYF; d_gene: TRBD2; abundance: -; v_gene: TRBV6-4; j_gene: TRBJ2-3
CDR3nt: TGTGCCAGCAATACCCATCGGGGTGGGGGCACCGGGGAGCTGTTTTTT; CDR3aa: CASNTHRGGGTGELFF; d_gene: -; abundance: -; v_gene: TRBV9; j_gene: TRBJ2-2
CDR3nt: TGTGCCAGCAGCGCCGGACCCAGGGCGGCCCTCTACTACGAGCAGTACTTC; CDR3aa: CASSAGPRAALYYEQYF; d_gene: -; abundance: -; v_gene: TRBV9; j_gene: TRBJ2-7
CDR3nt: TGTGCCAGCAGCGTAGCGGGCAAAAACATTCAGTACTTC; CDR3aa: CASSVAGKNIQYF; d_gene: TRBD2; abundance: -; v_gene: TRBV5-4; j_gene: TRBJ2-4
CDR3nt: TGTGCCAGCAGCACCCGGGTGCAAGAGACCCAGTACTTC; CDR3aa: CASSTRVQETQYF; d_gene: -; abundance: -; v_gene: TRBV6-5; j_gene: TRBJ2-5
CDR3nt: TGTGCCAGCAGCGCAGGTCTAGCGCCCGAGCAGTACTTC; CDR3aa: CASSAGLAPEQYF; d_gene: -; abundance: -; v_gene: TRBV7-2; j_gene: TRBJ2-7
CDR3nt: TGTGCCTGGAGACCACACATGAACACCGGGGAGCTGTTTTTT; CDR3aa: CAWRPHMNTGELFF; d_gene: -; abundance: -; v_gene: TRBV30; j_gene: TRBJ2-2